This T cell receptor (beta chain) was recovered during a study of cytomegalovirus exposure and HLA in healthy donors. This CDR3 region has 13 residues. V gave up 4 bases and J gave up 6 bases; unmatched junction bases: 3. The germline V gene encodes CDR1 SGHRS and CDR2 YFSETQ. A few counts support this clone. The PCR employed 60 Vbeta primers together with 13 Jbeta primers. Assay used: immunoSEQ multiplex PCR; TCRdb lists only in-frame clones, some missing. The sample includes roughly 170,000 clones, about three quarters of them seen just once. The sequencing sample was made of PBMCs. The gene calls are TRBV5-1 and TRBJ2-4, with 8 nucleotides matching TRBD2. The sequence came from a female donor in good health and CMV-seronegative. The CDR3 nucleotides read TGCGCCAGCAGCACCGGGGGGGCAAACATTCAGTACTTC. Translation: CASSTGGANIQYF.